This entry is about one TCR beta chain. The CDR3 sequence is 14 residues long. The ends were cut back, 2 bases at V and 5 bases at J, with 10 bases in the middle. CDR1 and CDR2 (germline): MNHEY, SMNVEV (reference sequence). Data came from immunoSEQ multiplex PCR; TCRdb stores just in-frame clones and leaves some out. This sample carries approximately 34,000 clones, approximately 90% of them seen once, and the ten largest clones take approximately 13%. This entry belongs to a study of T cell changes during pregnancy in multiple sclerosis. Sequenced material: CD8+ T cells from peripheral blood mononuclear cells, taken in the first trimester of pregnancy. The chain carries TRBV27 and TRBJ2-1; D might be TRBD1 (6 bases). The clonotype was recovered from a female donor with multiple sclerosis, enrolled in a pregnancy study. The CDR3 sequence: CASSLQGYDNEQFF. The CDR3 DNA follows: TGTGCCAGCAGTTTACAGGGGTATGACAATGAGCAGTTCTTC.